The rows below give T cell receptor beta chains drawn from one sample of a study of shared clonotypes between healthy human individuals. This table comes from immunoSEQ multiplex PCR, and its TCRdb copy is limited to in-frame clones, with some not included. The profile covers 1.6 million or so clones, with roughly 96% appearing a single time and about 1.2% taken by the ten largest. The sequencing input was naive CD4+ T cells sorted from blood. The source is a man aged 25-40 years in good health. Each CDR3 is given with its conserved first and last residue. The order of the fields is V gene, J gene, clone size, D gene, CDR3 protein, CDR3 DNA. A D gene is named only where the DNA matches it firmly. Size tells how often a clone was seen (once, few, many) or the class of an expanded clone, and some rows leave it out.

v_call: TRBV10-1; j_call: TRBJ2-2; clone_size: .; d_call: TRBD2; cdr3_aa: CASSENTSGGELFF; cdr3_nt: TGCGCCAGCAGTGAGAATACTAGCGGTGGGGAGCTGTTTTTT
v_call: TRBV19; j_call: TRBJ1-2; clone_size: once; d_call: .; cdr3_aa: CASSASQTPSYGYTF; cdr3_nt: TGTGCCAGTAGTGCGTCTCAGACACCAAGCTATGGCTACACCTTC
v_call: TRBV30; j_call: TRBJ2-1; clone_size: .; d_call: TRBD2; cdr3_aa: CAWSFGLAGPLNEQFF; cdr3_nt: TGTGCCTGGAGCTTCGGGCTAGCGGGCCCCCTCAATGAGCAGTTCTTC
v_call: TRBV14; j_call: TRBJ2-1; clone_size: .; d_call: TRBD2; cdr3_aa: CASSQANRGTSRAYNEQFF; cdr3_nt: TGTGCCAGCAGCCAAGCTAATCGCGGGACTAGCCGTGCCTACAATGAGCAGTTCTTC
v_call: TRBV4-1; j_call: TRBJ2-2; clone_size: .; d_call: .; cdr3_aa: CASSQGTAETGELFF; cdr3_nt: TGCGCCAGCAGCCAAGGGACAGCTGAGACCGGGGAGCTGTTTTTT
v_call: TRBV6-5; j_call: TRBJ2-5; clone_size: .; d_call: TRBD2; cdr3_aa: CASRLAGGRETQYF; cdr3_nt: TGTGCCAGCAGACTAGCGGGAGGGCGTGAGACCCAGTACTTC
v_call: TRBV7-6; j_call: TRBJ2-5; clone_size: .; d_call: TRBD2; cdr3_aa: CASSLDRGLAGSKGETQYF; cdr3_nt: TGTGCCAGCAGCTTAGACAGGGGACTAGCGGGATCAAAAGGGGAGACCCAGTACTTC
v_call: TRBV5-1; j_call: TRBJ1-2; clone_size: .; d_call: .; cdr3_aa: CASSLGTDGHTF; cdr3_nt: TGCGCCAGCAGCTTGGGGACAGACGGTCACACCTTC
v_call: TRBV2; j_call: TRBJ2-5; clone_size: .; d_call: .; cdr3_aa: CASRTSASETQYF; cdr3_nt: TGTGCCAGCAGGACAAGCGCATCAGAGACCCAGTACTTC
v_call: TRBV9; j_call: TRBJ1-5; clone_size: .; d_call: .; cdr3_aa: CASSSTGKGQPQHF; cdr3_nt: TGTGCCAGCAGTTCTACAGGGAAGGGCCAGCCCCAGCATTTT
v_call: TRBV5-1; j_call: TRBJ2-1; clone_size: .; d_call: .; cdr3_aa: CASSPKGETPLSEQFF; cdr3_nt: TGCGCCAGCAGCCCGAAGGGGGAAACCCCCCTTAGCGAGCAGTTCTTC
v_call: TRBV28; j_call: TRBJ1-5; clone_size: .; d_call: .; cdr3_aa: CASSLRAGNQPQHF; cdr3_nt: TGTGCCAGCAGTTTAAGGGCGGGAAATCAGCCCCAGCATTTT
v_call: TRBV5-4; j_call: TRBJ2-2; clone_size: .; d_call: .; cdr3_aa: CASSLAGSATGELFF; cdr3_nt: TGTGCCAGCAGCTTGGCCGGGAGCGCCACCGGGGAGCTGTTTTTT
v_call: TRBV10-1; j_call: TRBJ2-1; clone_size: .; d_call: TRBD2; cdr3_aa: CASSEAGGQDEQFF; cdr3_nt: TGCGCCAGCAGTGAGGCGGGGGGCCAGGATGAGCAGTTCTTC
v_call: TRBV5-8; j_call: TRBJ2-3; clone_size: .; d_call: .; cdr3_aa: CASSLGLKSTDTQYF; cdr3_nt: TGTGCCAGCAGCTTGGGACTTAAAAGCACAGATACGCAGTATTTT
v_call: TRBV19; j_call: TRBJ2-2; clone_size: .; d_call: .; cdr3_aa: CASSTNTGELFF; cdr3_nt: TGTGCCAGTAGTACAAACACCGGGGAGCTGTTTTTT
v_call: TRBV6-1; j_call: TRBJ2-3; clone_size: .; d_call: TRBD1; cdr3_aa: CASSKTGGGTQYF; cdr3_nt: TGTGCCAGCAGTAAAACAGGGGGAGGTACGCAGTATTTT
v_call: TRBV7-9; j_call: TRBJ1-2; clone_size: .; d_call: .; cdr3_aa: CASSLVPRPGYTF; cdr3_nt: TGTGCCAGCAGCTTAGTCCCACGGCCTGGCTACACCTTC
v_call: TRBV11-2; j_call: TRBJ2-1; clone_size: .; d_call: .; cdr3_aa: CASSQLDWGNEQFF; cdr3_nt: TGTGCCAGCAGCCAACTCGATTGGGGAAATGAGCAGTTCTTC
v_call: TRBV7-2; j_call: TRBJ2-7; clone_size: .; d_call: .; cdr3_aa: CASSLVGGGGYGYEQYF; cdr3_nt: TGTGCCAGCAGCTTAGTAGGGGGAGGGGGTTACGGCTACGAGCAGTACTTC
v_call: TRBV9; j_call: TRBJ2-3; clone_size: .; d_call: .; cdr3_aa: CASSVGGGRLGTDTQYF; cdr3_nt: TGTGCCAGCAGCGTAGGGGGGGGCCGATTGGGCACAGATACGCAGTATTTT
v_call: TRBV28; j_call: TRBJ2-6; clone_size: .; d_call: .; cdr3_aa: CASREGSGANVLTF; cdr3_nt: TGTGCCAGCCGAGAGGGATCTGGGGCCAACGTCCTGACTTTC
v_call: TRBV5-1; j_call: TRBJ2-2; clone_size: .; d_call: TRBD1; cdr3_aa: CASSLVLTGGSNTGELFF; cdr3_nt: TGCGCCAGCAGCTTGGTGTTGACAGGGGGCTCGAACACCGGGGAGCTGTTTTTT
v_call: TRBV11-2; j_call: TRBJ2-1; clone_size: .; d_call: .; cdr3_aa: CASSSPGQLGNEQFF; cdr3_nt: TGTGCCAGCAGCTCGCCGGGACAACTGGGCAATGAGCAGTTCTTC
v_call: TRBV7-2; j_call: TRBJ2-7; clone_size: .; d_call: TRBD2; cdr3_aa: CASSSDLAGSYEQYF; cdr3_nt: TGTGCCAGCAGCAGCGATCTAGCGGGTAGTTACGAGCAGTACTTC
v_call: TRBV12-1; j_call: TRBJ1-5; clone_size: once; d_call: .; cdr3_aa: CASSFTQGFTTQHF; cdr3_nt: TGTGCCAGCAGCTTTACCCAAGGTTTCACGACCCAGCATTTT